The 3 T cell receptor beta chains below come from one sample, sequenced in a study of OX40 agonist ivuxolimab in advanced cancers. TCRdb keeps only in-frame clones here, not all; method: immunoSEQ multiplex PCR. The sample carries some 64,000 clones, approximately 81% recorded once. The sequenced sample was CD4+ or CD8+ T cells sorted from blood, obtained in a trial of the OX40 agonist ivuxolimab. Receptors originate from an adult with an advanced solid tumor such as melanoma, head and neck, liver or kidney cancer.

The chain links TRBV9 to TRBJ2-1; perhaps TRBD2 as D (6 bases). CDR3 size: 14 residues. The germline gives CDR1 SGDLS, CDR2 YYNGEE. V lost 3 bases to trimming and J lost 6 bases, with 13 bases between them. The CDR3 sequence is CASSAQLALNEQFF. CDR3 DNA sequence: TGTGCCAGCAGCGCCCAACTAGCTCTCAATGAGCAGTTCTTC.

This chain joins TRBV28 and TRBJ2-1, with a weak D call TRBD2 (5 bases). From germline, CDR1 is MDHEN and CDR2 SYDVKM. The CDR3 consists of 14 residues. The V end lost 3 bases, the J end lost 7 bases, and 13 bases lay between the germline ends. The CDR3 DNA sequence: TGTGCCAGCAGTTTGGGTGGGAGCCTGAATGAGCAGTTCTTC. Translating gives CASSLGGSLNEQFF.

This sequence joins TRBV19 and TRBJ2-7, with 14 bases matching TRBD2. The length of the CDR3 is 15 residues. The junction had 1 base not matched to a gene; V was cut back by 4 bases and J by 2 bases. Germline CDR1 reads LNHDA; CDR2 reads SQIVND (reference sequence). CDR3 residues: CASSTGLAGAYEQYF. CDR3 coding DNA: TGTGCCAGTAGTACGGGACTAGCGGGAGCCTACGAGCAGTACTTC. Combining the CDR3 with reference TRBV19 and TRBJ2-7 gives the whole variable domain DGGITQSPKYLFRKEGQNVTLSCEQNLNHDAMYWYRQDPGQGLRLIYYSQIVNDFQKGDIAEGYSVSREKKESFPLTVTSAQKNPTAFYLCASSTGLAGAYEQYFGPGTRLTVT.